Listed here are 2 T cell receptor beta chains from one sample, sequenced in a study of T cells in Graves' hyperthyroidism and ophthalmopathy. RNA transcripts yielded amplified TCR beta CDR3 regions. TCR CDR3 underwent first-round RT-PCR with the HTBI primer set. TCRdb itself ran the multiplex PCR reads through MiXCR, one entry per CDR3 protein. The table has approximately 690,000 distinct CDR3 sequences, approximately 14% seen once. Input material: blood. The source is a woman aged 45-59 years with Graves' ophthalmopathy.

This clonotype was recorded a few times. One end of the junction fails to match germline, which may point to a read error. The chain carries TRBV20-1 and TRBJ1-1; D is possibly TRBD1 (5 bases). The germline CDR1 and CDR2 sequences are DFQATT and SNEGSKA (reference sequence). The CDR3 covers 13 residues. CDR3 DNA sequence: TGCAGTGCTAGAGAGATAGGGACCTACGGGGCCATCTTT. As protein: CSAREIGTYGAIF.

The rearrangement links TRBV28 to TRBJ2-1, with TRBD2 matching 9 bases. The germline CDR1 and CDR2 sequences are MDHEN and SYDVKM. After removal of 7 bases from V and 2 bases from J, the junction contained 21 bases not matched to a gene. The CDR3 spans 20 residues. CDR3 sequence reads: CASTPGRSGRFGNPYNEQFF. The CDR3 DNA reads TGTGCCAGCACCCCCGGGAGAAGCGGGAGGTTCGGGAATCCCTACAATGAGCAGTTCTTC.